These 6 T cell receptor beta chains were sequenced from one sample in a study of blood T cell repertoires in COVID-19. The repertoire was sequenced with immunoSEQ multiplex PCR; TCRdb's copy has only in-frame clones and lacks some. This table has 200,000 to 300,000 clones, roughly 83% appearing once. Sequenced input: peripheral blood. The receptors shown here come from a man in his forties or fifties with acute or convalescent COVID-19.

The rearrangement links TRBV27 to TRBJ1-1; D unresolved. The V gene lost 1 base and the J gene lost 1 base, with 13 bases spanning the gap. Germline lookup yields CDR1 MNHEY and CDR2 SMNVEV (reference sequence). CDR3 size: 16 residues. The CDR3 here is CASSLLAGFGNTEAFF. CDR3 bases: TGTGCCAGCAGTTTATTAGCGGGGTTCGGGAACACTGAAGCTTTCTTT.

The chain recombines TRBV6-5 with TRBJ1-1; 7 bases match TRBD1. The CDR3 runs to 13 residues. The germline V gene has CDR1 MNHEY and CDR2 SVGAGI. J was trimmed by 1 base and V by 7 bases; bases with no gene match: 3. In nucleotides, the CDR3 is TGTGCCAGCAAGACAGGGCAGAACACTGAAGCTTTCTTT. Its protein is CASKTGQNTEAFF.

The rearrangement links TRBV18 to TRBJ2-6; 12 nucleotides agree with TRBD2. Germline V CDR1 and CDR2: KGHSH, LQKENI. The CDR3 sequence is 22 residues long. V lost 1 base to trimming and J lost 4 bases; unmatched junction nucleotides: 17. The CDR3 is CASSPRGLAGGPLSRGANVLTF. In DNA, the CDR3 is TGTGCCAGCTCACCACGTGGTCTAGCGGGAGGGCCCTTGTCGCGGGGGGCCAACGTCCTGACTTTC.

This clone was detected a few times. The chain couples TRBV9 to TRBJ1-6; D not resolved. The germline V and J ends were trimmed by 4 bases and 9 bases, with 11 bases remaining between them. Per the germline V gene, CDR1 is SGDLS and CDR2 is YYNGEE. The CDR3 has 13 amino acids. CDR3 DNA: TGTGCCAGCAGCCCAGACATGCTTTCACCCCTCCACTTT. It is translated as CASSPDMLSPLHF. The variable domain in full, completed from reference TRBV9 and TRBJ1-6, reads DSGVTQTPKHLITATGQRVTLRCSPRSGDLSVYWYQQSLDQGLQFLIQYYNGEERAKGNILERFSAQQFPDLHSELNLSSLELGDSALYFCASSPDMLSPLHFGNGTRLTVT.

The chain uses TRBV30 and TRBJ2-7, with D maybe TRBD2 (5 bases). V shed 2 bases and J shed 0 bases, with 14 bases lying between them. This CDR3 region has 15 residues. Germline CDR1 reads GTSNPN; CDR2 reads SVGIG (reference sequence). The CDR3 region has the DNA TGTGCCTGGAGTTCCACGGGATATAGCTCCTACGAGCAGTACTTC. It translates to CAWSSTGYSSYEQYF.

This clone was seen a handful of times. The rearrangement links TRBV2 to TRBJ2-2; 9 nucleotides agree with TRBD2. The CDR3 loop spans 15 amino acids. Germline CDR1 is SNHLY and CDR2 is FYNNEI. J was trimmed by 7 bases and V by 4 bases; bases with no gene match: 7. This chain's CDR3 is CASSAFAGGGGELFF. The CDR3 DNA reads as TGTGCCAGCAGTGCGTTTGCGGGAGGGGGCGGGGAGCTGTTTTTT.